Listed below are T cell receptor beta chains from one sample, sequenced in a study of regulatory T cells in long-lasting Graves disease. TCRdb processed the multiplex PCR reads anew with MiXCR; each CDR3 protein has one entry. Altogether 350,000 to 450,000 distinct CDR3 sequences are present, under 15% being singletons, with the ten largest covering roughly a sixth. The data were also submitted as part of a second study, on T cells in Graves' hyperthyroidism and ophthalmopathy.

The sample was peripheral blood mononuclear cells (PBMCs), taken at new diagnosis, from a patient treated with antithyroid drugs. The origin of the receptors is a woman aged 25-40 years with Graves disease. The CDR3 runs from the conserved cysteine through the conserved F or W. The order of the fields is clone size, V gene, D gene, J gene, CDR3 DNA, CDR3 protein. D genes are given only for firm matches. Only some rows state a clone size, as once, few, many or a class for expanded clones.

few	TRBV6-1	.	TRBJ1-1	TGTGCCAGCACCACCGGACAGCCCCACACTGAAGCTTTCTTT	CASTTGQPHTEAFF
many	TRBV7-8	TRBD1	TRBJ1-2	TGTGCCAGCAGCTTAGTGTGGGGACAGGAACCCTCCTATGGCTACACCTTC	CASSLVWGQEPSYGYTF
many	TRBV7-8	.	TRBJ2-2	TGTGCCAGCAGCTTATGGGTGGAAGAACTGAACACCGGGGAGCTGTTTTTT	CASSLWVEELNTGELFF
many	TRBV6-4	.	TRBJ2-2	TGTGCCAGCAGTCGGGAGCTGAACACCGGGGAGCTGTTTTTT	CASSRELNTGELFF
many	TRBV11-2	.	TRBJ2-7	TGTGCCAGCAGCTTCTCCCCGAGCTCCTACGAGCAGTACTTC	CASSFSPSSYEQYF
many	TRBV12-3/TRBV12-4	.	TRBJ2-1	TGTGCCAGCAGCCATGAATACAATGAGCAGTTCTTC	CASSHEYNEQFF
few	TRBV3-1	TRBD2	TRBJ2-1	TGTGCCAGCAGCCCCGGGACTAGCGGGATATCTGAGCAGTTCTTC	CASSPGTSGISEQFF
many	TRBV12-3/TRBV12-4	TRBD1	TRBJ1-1	TGTGCCAGCAACTTGGACAGGGGGTTGTCTGAAGCTTTCTTT	CASNLDRGLSEAFF
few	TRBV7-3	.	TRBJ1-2	TGTGCCAGCGGGCAAGGGAAGAGGGAAGGTGGCTACACCTTC	CASGQGKREGGYTF
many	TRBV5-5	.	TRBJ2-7	TGTGCCAGCAGCTCGGGGCCCGGAATAGGGCCTTACGAGCAGTACTTC	CASSSGPGIGPYEQYF
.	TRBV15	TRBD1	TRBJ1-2	TGTGCCACCAGCAGCGGACAGGGCTCGGGCTACACCTTC	CATSSGQGSGYTF
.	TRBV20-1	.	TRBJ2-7	TGCAGTGCGGGGGAAGGGCATGAGCAGTACTTC	CSAGEGHEQYF
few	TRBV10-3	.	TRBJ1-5	TGTGCCATCAGTGAGTCAACCCTAAATCAGCCCCAGCATTTT	CAISESTLNQPQHF
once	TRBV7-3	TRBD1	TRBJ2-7	TGTGCCAGCAGCGGCTACAGGGGCGCCCCCTACGAGCAGTACTTC	CASSGYRGAPYEQYF
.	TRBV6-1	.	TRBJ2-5	TGTGCCAGCCCGGGACAAAGAGGAGAGACCCAGTACTTC	CASPGQRGETQYF
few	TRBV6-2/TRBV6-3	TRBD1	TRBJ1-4	TGTGCCAGCAGTTCTACAGGGGTAATTTGGGAAAAACTGTTTTTT	CASSSTGVIWEKLFF
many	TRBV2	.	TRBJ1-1	TGTGCCAGCGACCTCTATGAAGCTTTCTTT	CASDLYEAFF
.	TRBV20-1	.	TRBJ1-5	TGCAGTGCTAGTAGCGGGACGTATCAGCCCCAGCATTTT	CSASSGTYQPQHF
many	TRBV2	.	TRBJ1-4	TGTGCCAGCAGGCCTCCGGGACATTTCTCCGAAAAACTGTTTTTT	CASRPPGHFSEKLFF
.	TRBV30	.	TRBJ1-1	TGTGCCTGGAACCCTTATATGAACACTGAAGCTTTCTTT	CAWNPYMNTEAFF
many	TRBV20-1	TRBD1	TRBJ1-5	TGCAGTGCTAGGCAGGGACAGGAGGACCAGCCCCAGCATTTT	CSARQGQEDQPQHF
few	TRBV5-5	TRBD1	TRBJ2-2	TGTGCCAGTGGTCACGGGACAGCTTCGAACACCGGGGAGCTGTTTTTT	CASGHGTASNTGELFF
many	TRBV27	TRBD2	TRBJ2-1	TGTGCCGGTCTGGGACTAGAAGTTAGCTCCTACAATGAGCAGTTCTTC	CAGLGLEVSSYNEQFF
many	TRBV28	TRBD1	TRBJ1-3	TGTGCCAGCACAGCGACAGGGTACTCTGGAAACACCATATATTTT	CASTATGYSGNTIYF
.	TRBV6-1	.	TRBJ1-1	TGTGCCAGCAGTAGCTACGCGGACACCGAAGCTTTCTTT	CASSSYADTEAFF
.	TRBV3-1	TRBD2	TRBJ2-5	TGTGCCAGCAGCCGCGAACGACTAGCGGGAGAGACCCAGTACTTC	CASSRERLAGETQYF
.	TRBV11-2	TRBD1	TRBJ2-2	TGTGCCAGCAGCCCAGGGACAGGGATCACCGGGGAGCTGTTTTTT	CASSPGTGITGELFF
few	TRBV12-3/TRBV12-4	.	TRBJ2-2	TGTGCCAGCAGGAGGAGCACCGGGGAGCTGTTTTTT	CASRRSTGELFF
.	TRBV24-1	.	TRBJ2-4	TGTGCCACCGCCTCGGGGACATTAAAAAACATTCAGTACTTC	CATASGTLKNIQYF
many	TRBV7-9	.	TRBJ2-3	TGTGCCAGCAGCCTAAGGACCGCACCTAATCCTAGCACAGATACGCAGTATTTT	CASSLRTAPNPSTDTQYF
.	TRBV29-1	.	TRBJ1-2	TGCAGCGTATCTTCGGCAGGGTGGGGCAATGGCTACACCTTC	CSVSSAGWGNGYTF
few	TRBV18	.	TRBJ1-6	TGTGCCAGCTCACCAAAGCTTCCCCCATCCTCACCCCTCCACTTT	CASSPKLPPSSPLHF
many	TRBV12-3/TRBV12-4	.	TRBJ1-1	TGTGCCAGCAGTTTGTACAGGGATACTGAAGCTTTCTTT	CASSLYRDTEAFF
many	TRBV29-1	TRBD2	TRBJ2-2	TGCAGCGTTCCGGGACTAGCGGGAGTCAGCGGGGAGCTGTTTTTT	CSVPGLAGVSGELFF
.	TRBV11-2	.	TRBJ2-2	TGTGCCAGCAGCATCACCGGGACACAGACCGGGGAGCTGTTTTTT	CASSITGTQTGELFF
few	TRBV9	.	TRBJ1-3	TGTGCCAGCAGCGTATTGGGGGACTCTGGAAACACCATATATTTT	CASSVLGDSGNTIYF
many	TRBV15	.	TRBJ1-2	TGTGCCACCAGCAGAGCGACGGACTATGGCTACACCTTC	CATSRATDYGYTF
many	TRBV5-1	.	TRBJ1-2	TGCGCCAGCAGCTTCGGGCCCCAAGATGGCTACACCTTC	CASSFGPQDGYTF
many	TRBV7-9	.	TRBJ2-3	TGTGCCAGCAACAGAGGGGAGTTGGTCACAGATACGCAGTATTTT	CASNRGELVTDTQYF
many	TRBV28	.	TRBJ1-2	TGTGCCAGCAGCTTAGGGGGAGCTAACTATGGCTACACCTTC	CASSLGGANYGYTF
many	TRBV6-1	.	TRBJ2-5	TGTGCCAGCAGTCTTGCGGTGGTGGAGACCCAGTACTTC	CASSLAVVETQYF
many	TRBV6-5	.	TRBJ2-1	TGTGCCAGCAGTTACCGAAAAGCGGTACCCCTCAATGAGCAGTTCTTC	CASSYRKAVPLNEQFF
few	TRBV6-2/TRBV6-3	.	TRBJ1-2	TGTGCCAGTATGCTTGGAGGCTACACCTTC	CASMLGGYTF
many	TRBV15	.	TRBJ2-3	TGTGCCACCAGCAGAGACACAGATACGCAGTATTTT	CATSRDTDTQYF
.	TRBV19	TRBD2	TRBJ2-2	TGTGCCAGTAGTCCTCGGACTAGCGGGAAGGGCGGTACCGGGGAGCTGTTTTTT	CASSPRTSGKGGTGELFF
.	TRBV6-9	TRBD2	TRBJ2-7	TGTGCCAGCAGTTCCCGGCGCGGGAGCGGTAGGCTCGAGCAGTACTTC	CASSSRRGSGRLEQYF
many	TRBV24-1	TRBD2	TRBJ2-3	TGTGCCACCAGTGATTCCGGGACTAGCGGGAAGGATACGCAGTATTTT	CATSDSGTSGKDTQYF
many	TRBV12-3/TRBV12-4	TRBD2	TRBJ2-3	TGTGCCAGCAGCCCTGGGGCTAGCGGGAGCGTGCCCACAGATACGCAGTATTTT	CASSPGASGSVPTDTQYF
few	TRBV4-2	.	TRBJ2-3	TGTGCCAGCAGCCAAAGGGGTCAATACGGGACAGATACGCAGTATTTT	CASSQRGQYGTDTQYF
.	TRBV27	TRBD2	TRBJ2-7	TGTGCCAGCAGTAGCCCCCGGACTAGCTCCTACGAGCAGTACTTC	CASSSPRTSSYEQYF
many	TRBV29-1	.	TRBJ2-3	TGCAGCGTGCCTTTGGATACGCAGTATTTT	CSVPLDTQYF
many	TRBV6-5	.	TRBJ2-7	TGTGCCAGCAGTTACATGAGTGGGTACGAGCAGTACTTC	CASSYMSGYEQYF
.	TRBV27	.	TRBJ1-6	TGTGCCAGCAGTTTATCTGGGGTCTTAAGTTCACCCCTCCACTTT	CASSLSGVLSSPLHF